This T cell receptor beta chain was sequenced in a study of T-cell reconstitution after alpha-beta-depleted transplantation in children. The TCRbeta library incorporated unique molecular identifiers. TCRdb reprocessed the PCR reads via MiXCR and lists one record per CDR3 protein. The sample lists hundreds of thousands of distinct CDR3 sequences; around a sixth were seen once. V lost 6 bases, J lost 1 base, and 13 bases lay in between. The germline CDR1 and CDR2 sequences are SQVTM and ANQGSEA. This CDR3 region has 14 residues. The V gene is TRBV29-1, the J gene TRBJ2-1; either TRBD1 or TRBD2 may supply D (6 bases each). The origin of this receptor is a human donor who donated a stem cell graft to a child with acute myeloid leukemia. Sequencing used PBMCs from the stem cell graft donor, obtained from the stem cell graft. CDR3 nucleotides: TGCAGCGTCCCAAGGGGGGCTTCCTACAATGAGCAGTTCTTC. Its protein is CSVPRGASYNEQFF.